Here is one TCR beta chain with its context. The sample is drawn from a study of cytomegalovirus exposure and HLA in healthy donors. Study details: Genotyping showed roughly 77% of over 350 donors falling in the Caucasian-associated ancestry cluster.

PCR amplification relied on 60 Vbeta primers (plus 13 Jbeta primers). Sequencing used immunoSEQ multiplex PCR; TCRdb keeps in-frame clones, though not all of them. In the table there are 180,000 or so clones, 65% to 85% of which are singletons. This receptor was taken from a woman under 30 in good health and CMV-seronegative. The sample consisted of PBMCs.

CDR3 residues: CASSQPTRGYEQFF. CDR3 bases: TGCGCCAGCAGCCAACCTACGCGAGGCTATGAGCAGTTCTTC. The chain couples TRBV4-1 to TRBJ2-1; no definite D call. Between the trimmed V and J ends, which lost 2 bases and 8 bases, there was a span of 13 bases. The CDR3 loop spans 14 amino acids. Germline assignment: CDR1 MGHRA and CDR2 YSYEKL.